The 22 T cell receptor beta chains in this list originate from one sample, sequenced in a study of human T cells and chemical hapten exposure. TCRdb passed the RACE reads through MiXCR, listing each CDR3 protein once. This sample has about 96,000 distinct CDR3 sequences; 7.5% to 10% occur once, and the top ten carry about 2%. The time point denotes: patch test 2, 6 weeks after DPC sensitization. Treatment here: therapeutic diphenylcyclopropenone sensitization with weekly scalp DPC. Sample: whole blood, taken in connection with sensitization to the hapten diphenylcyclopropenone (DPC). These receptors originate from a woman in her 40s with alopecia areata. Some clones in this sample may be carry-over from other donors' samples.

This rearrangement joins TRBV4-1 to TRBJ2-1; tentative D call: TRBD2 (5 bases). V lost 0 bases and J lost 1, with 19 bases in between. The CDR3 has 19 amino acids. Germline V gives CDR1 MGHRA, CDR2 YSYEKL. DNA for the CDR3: TGCGCCAGCAGCCAAGAAAGGCTAGCAGATAAGCGGTCCTACAATGAGCAGTTCTTC. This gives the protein CASSQERLADKRSYNEQFF.

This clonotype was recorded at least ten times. CDR3 sequence: CASSQDPSSNYGYTF. The CDR3 bases are TGTGCCAGCAGCCAAGACCCGTCTTCTAACTATGGCTACACCTTC. The chain has TRBV4-2 and TRBJ1-2; D remains unclear. The V gene's germline CDR1 is LGHNA and CDR2 YNFKEQ. V gave up 0 bases and J gave up 0 bases, with 8 bases separating them. There are 15 residues in the CDR3.

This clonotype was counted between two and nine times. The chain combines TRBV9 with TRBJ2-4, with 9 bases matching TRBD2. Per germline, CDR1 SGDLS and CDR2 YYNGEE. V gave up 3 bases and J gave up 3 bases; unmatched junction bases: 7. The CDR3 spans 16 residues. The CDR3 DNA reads TGTGCCAGCAGCGGAGCGGGAGGAGGATACAAAAACATTCAGTACTTC. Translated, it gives CASSGAGGGYKNIQYF.

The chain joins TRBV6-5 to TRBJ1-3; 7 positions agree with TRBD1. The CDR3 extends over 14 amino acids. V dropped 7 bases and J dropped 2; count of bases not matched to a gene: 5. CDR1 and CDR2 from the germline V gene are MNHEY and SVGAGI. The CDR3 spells CASNVDRTGNTIYF. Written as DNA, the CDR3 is TGTGCCAGCAACGTGGACAGGACTGGAAACACCATATATTTT.

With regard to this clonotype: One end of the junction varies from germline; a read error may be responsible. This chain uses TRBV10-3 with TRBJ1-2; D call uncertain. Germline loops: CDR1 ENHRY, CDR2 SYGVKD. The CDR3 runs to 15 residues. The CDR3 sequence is CAISESGLGNYSYTF. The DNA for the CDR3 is TGTGCCATCAGTGAGTCCGGGTTGGGAAACTATAGCTACACCTTC.

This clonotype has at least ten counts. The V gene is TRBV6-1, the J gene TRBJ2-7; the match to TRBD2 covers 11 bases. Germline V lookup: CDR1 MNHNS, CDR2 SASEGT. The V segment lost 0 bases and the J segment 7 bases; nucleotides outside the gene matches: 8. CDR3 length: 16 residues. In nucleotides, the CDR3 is TGTGCCAGCAGTGAAGCGCTGCTAGCGGGAGGATTGGAGCAGTACTTC. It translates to CASSEALLAGGLEQYF.

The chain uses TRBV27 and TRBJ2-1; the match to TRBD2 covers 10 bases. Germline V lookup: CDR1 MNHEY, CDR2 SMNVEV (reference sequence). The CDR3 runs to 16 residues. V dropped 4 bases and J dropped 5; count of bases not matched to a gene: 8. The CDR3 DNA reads TGTGCCAGCAGTTCCCCCAGCGGGAGGGCCAACAATGAGCAGTTCTTC. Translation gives CASSSPSGRANNEQFF.

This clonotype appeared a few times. The CDR3 sequence is CATSGGRGSYNEQFF. CDR3 DNA sequence: TGTGCCACCAGTGGCGGGAGAGGATCCTACAATGAGCAGTTCTTC. This rearrangement joins TRBV24-1 to TRBJ2-1, with 7 bases lining up with TRBD2. The CDR3 extends over 15 amino acids. CDR1 and CDR2 from the germline V gene are KGHDR and SFDVKD. Trimming cost V 5 bases and J 1 base; bases outside gene matches: 4.

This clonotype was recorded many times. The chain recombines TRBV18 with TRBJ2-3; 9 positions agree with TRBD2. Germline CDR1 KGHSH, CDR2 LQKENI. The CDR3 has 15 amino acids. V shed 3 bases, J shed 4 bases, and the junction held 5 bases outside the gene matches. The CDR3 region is CASSPSSGEADTQYF. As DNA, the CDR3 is TGTGCCAGCTCACCGTCTAGCGGGGAGGCAGATACGCAGTATTTT.

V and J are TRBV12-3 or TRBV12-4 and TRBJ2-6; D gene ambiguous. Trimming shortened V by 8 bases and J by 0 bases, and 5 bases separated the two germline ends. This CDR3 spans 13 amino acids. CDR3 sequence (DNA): TGTGCCAGCGAGGTCTCTGGGGCCAACGTCCTGACTTTC. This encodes CASEVSGANVLTF.

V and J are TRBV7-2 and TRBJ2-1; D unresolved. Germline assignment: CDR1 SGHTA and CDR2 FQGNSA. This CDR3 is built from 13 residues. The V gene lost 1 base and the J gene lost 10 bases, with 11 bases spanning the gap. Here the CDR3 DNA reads TGTGCCAGCAGCTTAGGCCCGAACCGGGAGCAGTTCTTC. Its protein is CASSLGPNREQFF.

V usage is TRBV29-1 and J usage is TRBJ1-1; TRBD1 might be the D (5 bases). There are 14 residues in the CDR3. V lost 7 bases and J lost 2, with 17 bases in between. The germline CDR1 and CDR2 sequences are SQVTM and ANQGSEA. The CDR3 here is CSGRRGTLNTEAFF. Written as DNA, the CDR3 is TGCAGCGGCCGAAGAGGGACTTTAAACACTGAAGCTTTCTTT.

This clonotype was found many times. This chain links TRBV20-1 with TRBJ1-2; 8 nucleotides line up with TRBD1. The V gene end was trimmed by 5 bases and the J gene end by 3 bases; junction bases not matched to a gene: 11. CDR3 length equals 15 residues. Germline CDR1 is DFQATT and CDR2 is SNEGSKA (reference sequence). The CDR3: CSAYTPTGGDYGYTF. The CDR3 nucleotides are TGCAGTGCTTACACCCCTACAGGGGGTGACTATGGCTACACCTTC.

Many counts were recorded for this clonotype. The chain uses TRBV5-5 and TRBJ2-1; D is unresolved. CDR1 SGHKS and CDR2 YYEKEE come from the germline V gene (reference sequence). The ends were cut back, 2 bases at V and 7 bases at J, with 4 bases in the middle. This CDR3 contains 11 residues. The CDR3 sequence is CASSFGNEQFF. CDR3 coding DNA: TGTGCCAGCAGCTTTGGGAATGAGCAGTTCTTC.

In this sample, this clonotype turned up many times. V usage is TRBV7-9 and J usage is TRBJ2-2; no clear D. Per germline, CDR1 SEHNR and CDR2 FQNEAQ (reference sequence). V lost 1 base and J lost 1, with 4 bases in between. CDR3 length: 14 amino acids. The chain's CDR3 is CASSLVENTGELFF. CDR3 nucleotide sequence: TGTGCCAGCAGCTTAGTGGAGAACACCGGGGAGCTGTTTTTT.

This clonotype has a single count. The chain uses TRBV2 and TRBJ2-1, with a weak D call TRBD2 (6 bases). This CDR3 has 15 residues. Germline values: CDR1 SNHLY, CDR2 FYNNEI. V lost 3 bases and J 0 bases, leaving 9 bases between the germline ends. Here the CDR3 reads CASSERGPSYNEQFF. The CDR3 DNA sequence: TGTGCCAGCAGTGAGCGGGGTCCCTCCTACAATGAGCAGTTCTTC.

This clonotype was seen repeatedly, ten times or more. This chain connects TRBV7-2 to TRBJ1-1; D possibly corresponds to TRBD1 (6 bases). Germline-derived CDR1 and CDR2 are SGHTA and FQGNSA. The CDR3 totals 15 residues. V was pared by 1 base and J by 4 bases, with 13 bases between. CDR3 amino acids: CASSLEGRGGTEAFF. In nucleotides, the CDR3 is TGTGCCAGCAGCTTAGAGGGCCGAGGGGGCACTGAAGCTTTCTTT. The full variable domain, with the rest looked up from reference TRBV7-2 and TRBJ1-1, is GAGVSQSPSNKVTEKGKDVELRCDPISGHTALYWYRQSLGQGLEFLIYFQGNSAPDKSGLPSDRFSAERTGGSVSTLTIQRTQQEDSAVYLCASSLEGRGGTEAFFGQGTRLTVV.

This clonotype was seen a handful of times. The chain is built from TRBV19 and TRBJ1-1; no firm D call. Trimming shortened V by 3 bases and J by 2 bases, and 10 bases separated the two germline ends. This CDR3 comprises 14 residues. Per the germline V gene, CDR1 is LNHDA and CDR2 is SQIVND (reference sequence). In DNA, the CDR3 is TGTGCCAGTAGTATGAGGGAAAGAAACACTGAAGCTTTCTTT. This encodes CASSMRERNTEAFF. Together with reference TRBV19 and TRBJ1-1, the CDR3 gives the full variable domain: DGGITQSPKYLFRKEGQNVTLSCEQNLNHDAMYWYRQDPGQGLRLIYYSQIVNDFQKGDIAEGYSVSREKKESFPLTVTSAQKNPTAFYLCASSMRERNTEAFFGQGTRLTVV.

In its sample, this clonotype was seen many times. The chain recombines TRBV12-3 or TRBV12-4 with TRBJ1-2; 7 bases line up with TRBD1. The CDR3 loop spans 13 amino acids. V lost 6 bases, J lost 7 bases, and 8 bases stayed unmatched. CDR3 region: CASSSGQALGYTF. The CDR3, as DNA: TGTGCCAGCAGCAGCGGACAGGCTCTTGGCTACACCTTC.

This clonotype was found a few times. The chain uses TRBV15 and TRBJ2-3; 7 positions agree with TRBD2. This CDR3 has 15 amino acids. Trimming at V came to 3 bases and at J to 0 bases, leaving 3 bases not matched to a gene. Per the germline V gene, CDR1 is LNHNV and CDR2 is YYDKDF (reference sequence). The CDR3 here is CATSRGTTSTDTQYF. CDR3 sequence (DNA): TGTGCCACCAGCAGGGGGACTACCAGCACAGATACGCAGTATTTT.

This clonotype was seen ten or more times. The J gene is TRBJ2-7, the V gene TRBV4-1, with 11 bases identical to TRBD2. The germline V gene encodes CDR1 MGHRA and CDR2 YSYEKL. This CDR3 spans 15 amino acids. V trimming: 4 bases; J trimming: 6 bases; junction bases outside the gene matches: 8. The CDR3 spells CASSLVAGGLSEQYF. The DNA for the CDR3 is TGCGCCAGCAGCCTTGTAGCGGGAGGGCTCTCCGAGCAGTACTTC.

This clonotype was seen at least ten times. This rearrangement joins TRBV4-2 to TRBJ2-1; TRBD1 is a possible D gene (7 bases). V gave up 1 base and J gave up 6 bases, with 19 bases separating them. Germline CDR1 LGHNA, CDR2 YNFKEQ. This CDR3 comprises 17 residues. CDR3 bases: TGTGCCAGCAGCCAAGGGCCAGGGGGGCCCTTTGGCAATGAGCAGTTCTTC. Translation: CASSQGPGGPFGNEQFF.